This T cell receptor beta chain came from a study of blood T cell repertoires in COVID-19. Study at large: Italy, Spain and the United States were the sources of the convalescent and acute COVID-19 samples. Sources were T cells, B-cell-depleted T cells, or PBMCs; the material itself was cDNA or gDNA.

This CDR3 spans 13 amino acids. Germline V gene lookup returns CDR1 SGHTS and CDR2 YDEGEE. V was shortened by 2 bases and J by 5 bases, with 7 bases between the two germline ends. As processed by the authors: Reference gene primer amplification gave estimated nucleated cell counts. The method was immunoSEQ multiplex PCR; TCRdb's version includes in-frame clones alone and lacks a portion of them. V and J calls plus clone size are reproduced from that table; the DNA served to infer D and trimming. Among around 450,000 clones listed, about 89% were seen once. Input material: peripheral blood. This TCR was sampled from a woman aged 25 to 39 with acute or convalescent COVID-19. The J gene is TRBJ1-4, the V gene TRBV5-8, with no clear D. The CDR3 is CASSFLRNEKLFF. The DNA for the CDR3 is TGTGCCAGCAGCTTCCTCCGGAATGAAAAACTGTTTTTT.